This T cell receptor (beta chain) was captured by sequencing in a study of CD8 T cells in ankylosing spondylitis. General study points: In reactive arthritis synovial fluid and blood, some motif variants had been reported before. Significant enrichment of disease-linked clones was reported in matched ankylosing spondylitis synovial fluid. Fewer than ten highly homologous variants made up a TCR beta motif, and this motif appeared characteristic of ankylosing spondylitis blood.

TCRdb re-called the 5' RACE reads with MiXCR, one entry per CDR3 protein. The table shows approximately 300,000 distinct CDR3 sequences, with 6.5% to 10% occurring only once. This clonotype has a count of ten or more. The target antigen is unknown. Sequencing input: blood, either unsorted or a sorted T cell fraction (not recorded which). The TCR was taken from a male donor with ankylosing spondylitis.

CDR3 coding DNA: TGTGCCAGCAGTTACCTTAACGCCGGGGAGCTGTTTTTT. This encodes CASSYLNAGELFF. This sequence joins TRBV6-2 or TRBV6-3 and TRBJ2-2; D is ambiguous. Germline-derived CDR1 and CDR2 are MNHEY and SVGEGT. V was shortened by 2 bases and J by 6 bases, with 7 bases between the two germline ends. This CDR3 spans 13 amino acids.